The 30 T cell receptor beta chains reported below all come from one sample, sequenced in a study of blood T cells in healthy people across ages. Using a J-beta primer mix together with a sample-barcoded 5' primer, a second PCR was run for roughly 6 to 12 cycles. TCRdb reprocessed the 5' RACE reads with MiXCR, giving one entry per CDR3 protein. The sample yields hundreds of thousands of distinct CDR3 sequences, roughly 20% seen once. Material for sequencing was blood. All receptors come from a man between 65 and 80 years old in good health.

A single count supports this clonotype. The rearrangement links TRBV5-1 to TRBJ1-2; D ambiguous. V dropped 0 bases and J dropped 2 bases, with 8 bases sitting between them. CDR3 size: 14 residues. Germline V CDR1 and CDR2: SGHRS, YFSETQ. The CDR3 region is CASSLASANYGYTF. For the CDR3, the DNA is TGCGCCAGCAGCTTGGCCTCGGCCAACTATGGCTACACCTTC.

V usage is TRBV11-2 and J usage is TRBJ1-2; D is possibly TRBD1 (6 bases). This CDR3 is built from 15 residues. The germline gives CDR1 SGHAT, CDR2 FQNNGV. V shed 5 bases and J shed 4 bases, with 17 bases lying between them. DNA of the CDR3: TGTGCCAGCAGCGCAACAGGGCAACCTTTCTATGGCTACACCTTC. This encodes CASSATGQPFYGYTF. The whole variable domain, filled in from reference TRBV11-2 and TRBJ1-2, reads EAGVAQSPRYKIIEKRQSVAFWCNPISGHATLYWYQQILGQGPKLLIQFQNNGVVDDSQLPKDRFSAERLKGVDSTLKIQPAKLEDSAVYLCASSATGQPFYGYTFGSGTRLTVV.

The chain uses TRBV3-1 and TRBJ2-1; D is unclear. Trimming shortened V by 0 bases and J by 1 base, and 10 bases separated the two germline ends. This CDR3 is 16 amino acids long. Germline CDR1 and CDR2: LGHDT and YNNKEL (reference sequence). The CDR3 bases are TGTGCCAGCAGCCAAGATCTGAGCCCTTCCTACAATGAGCAGTTCTTC. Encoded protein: CASSQDLSPSYNEQFF.

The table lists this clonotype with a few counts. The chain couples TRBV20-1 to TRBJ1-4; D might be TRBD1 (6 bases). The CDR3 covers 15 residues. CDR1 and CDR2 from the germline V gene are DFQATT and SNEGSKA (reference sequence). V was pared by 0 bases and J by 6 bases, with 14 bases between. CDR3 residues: CSARDRRGVDEKLFF. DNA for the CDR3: TGCAGTGCTAGAGATCGCAGGGGTGTCGATGAAAAACTGTTTTTT.

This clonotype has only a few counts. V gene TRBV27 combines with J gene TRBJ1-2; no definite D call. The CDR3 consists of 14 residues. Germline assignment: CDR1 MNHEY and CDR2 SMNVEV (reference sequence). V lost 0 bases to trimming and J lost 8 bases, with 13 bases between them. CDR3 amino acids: CASSLSRSESGYTF. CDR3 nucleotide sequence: TGTGCCAGCAGTTTATCCAGGTCTGAAAGCGGCTACACCTTC.

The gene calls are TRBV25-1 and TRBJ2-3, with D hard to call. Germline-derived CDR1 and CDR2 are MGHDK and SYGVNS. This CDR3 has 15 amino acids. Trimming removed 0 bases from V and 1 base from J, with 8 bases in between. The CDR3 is CASSEYARRTDTQYF. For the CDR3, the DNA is TGTGCCAGCAGTGAATACGCGCGGCGCACAGATACGCAGTATTTT.

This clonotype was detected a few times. The CDR3 nucleotides read TGTGCCAGCAGTACAGGGACTAGTTTGGATACGCAGTATTTT. Translated: CASSTGTSLDTQYF. This sequence joins TRBV12-3 or TRBV12-4 and TRBJ2-3, with 8 bases identical to TRBD2. The trim removed 5 bases at V and 6 bases at J, leaving 7 bases unmatched. The CDR3 length is 14 residues.

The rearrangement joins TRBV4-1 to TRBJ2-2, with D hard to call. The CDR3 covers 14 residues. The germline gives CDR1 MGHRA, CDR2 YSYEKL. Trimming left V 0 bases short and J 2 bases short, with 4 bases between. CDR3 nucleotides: TGCGCCAGCAGCCAAGACCCTAACACCGGGGAGCTGTTTTTT. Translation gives CASSQDPNTGELFF.

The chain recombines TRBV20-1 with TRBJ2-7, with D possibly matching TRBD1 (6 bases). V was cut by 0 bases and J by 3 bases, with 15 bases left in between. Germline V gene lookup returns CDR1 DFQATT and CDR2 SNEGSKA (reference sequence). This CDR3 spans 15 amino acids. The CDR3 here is CSARDAGTTNYEQYF. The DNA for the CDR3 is TGCAGTGCTAGAGACGCCGGGACAACAAACTACGAGCAGTACTTC.

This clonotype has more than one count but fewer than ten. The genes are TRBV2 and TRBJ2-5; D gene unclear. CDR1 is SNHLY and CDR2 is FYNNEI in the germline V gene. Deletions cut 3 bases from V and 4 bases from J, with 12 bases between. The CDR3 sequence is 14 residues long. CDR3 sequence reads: CASSDRRSAETQYF. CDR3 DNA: TGTGCCAGCAGTGACCGCAGGAGCGCAGAGACCCAGTACTTC.

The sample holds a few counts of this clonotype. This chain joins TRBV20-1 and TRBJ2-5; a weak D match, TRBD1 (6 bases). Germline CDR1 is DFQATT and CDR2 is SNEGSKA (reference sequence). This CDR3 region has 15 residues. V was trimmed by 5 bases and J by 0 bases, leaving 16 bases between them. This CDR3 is CSALYSTGDQETQYF. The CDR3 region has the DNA TGCAGTGCTTTATATTCGACAGGAGACCAAGAGACCCAGTACTTC.

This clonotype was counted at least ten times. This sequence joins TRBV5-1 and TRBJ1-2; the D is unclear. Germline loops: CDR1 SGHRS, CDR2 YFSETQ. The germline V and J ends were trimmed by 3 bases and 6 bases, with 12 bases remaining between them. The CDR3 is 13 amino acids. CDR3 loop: CASSSTNFDGYTF. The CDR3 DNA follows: TGCGCCAGCAGCTCTACAAACTTCGATGGCTACACCTTC.

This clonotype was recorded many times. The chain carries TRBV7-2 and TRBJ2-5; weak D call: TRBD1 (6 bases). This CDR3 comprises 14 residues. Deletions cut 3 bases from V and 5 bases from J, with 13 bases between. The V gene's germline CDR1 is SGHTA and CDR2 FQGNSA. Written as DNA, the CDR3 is TGTGCCAGCAGCTTGACAGGTTTCCAGGAGACCCAGTACTTC. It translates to CASSLTGFQETQYF. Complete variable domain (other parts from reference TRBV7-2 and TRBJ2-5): GAGVSQSPSNKVTEKGKDVELRCDPISGHTALYWYRQSLGQGLEFLIYFQGNSAPDKSGLPSDRFSAERTGGSVSTLTIQRTQQEDSAVYLCASSLTGFQETQYFGPGTRLLVL.

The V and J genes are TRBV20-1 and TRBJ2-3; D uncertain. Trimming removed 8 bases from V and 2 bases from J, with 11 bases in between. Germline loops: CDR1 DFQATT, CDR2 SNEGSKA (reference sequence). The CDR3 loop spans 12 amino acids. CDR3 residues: CSIPSDTDTQYF. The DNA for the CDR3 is TGCAGTATCCCTAGTGACACAGATACGCAGTATTTT.

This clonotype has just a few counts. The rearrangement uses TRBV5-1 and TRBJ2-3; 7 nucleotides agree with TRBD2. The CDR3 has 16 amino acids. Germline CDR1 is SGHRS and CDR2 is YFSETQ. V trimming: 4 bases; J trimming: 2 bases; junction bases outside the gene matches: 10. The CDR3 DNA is TGCGCCAGCAGCCTATATGCAGGGACTACCACAGATACGCAGTATTTT. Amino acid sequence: CASSLYAGTTTDTQYF.

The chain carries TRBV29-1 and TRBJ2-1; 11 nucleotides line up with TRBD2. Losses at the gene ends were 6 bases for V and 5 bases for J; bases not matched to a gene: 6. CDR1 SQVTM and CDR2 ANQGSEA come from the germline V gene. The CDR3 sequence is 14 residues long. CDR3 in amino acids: CSVSLAGADNEQFF. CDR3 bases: TGCAGCGTCTCACTAGCGGGAGCTGACAATGAGCAGTTCTTC.

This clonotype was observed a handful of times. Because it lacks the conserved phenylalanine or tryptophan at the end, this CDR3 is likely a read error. The CDR3 reads CASSSILGGHSYEQYL. The CDR3 coding sequence is TGTGCCAGCAGCTCAATCCTCGGGGGGCACTCCTACGAGCAGTACCTC. The chain recombines TRBV6-6 with TRBJ2-1; D may be TRBD2 (7 bases). The J call may be incorrect, as the DNA end agrees better with TRBJ2-7. The V gene's germline CDR1 is MNHNY and CDR2 SVGAGI (reference sequence). This CDR3 has 16 residues.

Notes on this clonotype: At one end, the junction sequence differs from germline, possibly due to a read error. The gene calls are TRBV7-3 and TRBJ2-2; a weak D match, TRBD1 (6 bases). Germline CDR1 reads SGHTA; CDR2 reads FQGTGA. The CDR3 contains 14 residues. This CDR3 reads CASSLDSKTGEPFF. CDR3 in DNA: TGTGCCAGCAGCTTGGACAGTAAAACCGGGGAGCCGTTTTTT.

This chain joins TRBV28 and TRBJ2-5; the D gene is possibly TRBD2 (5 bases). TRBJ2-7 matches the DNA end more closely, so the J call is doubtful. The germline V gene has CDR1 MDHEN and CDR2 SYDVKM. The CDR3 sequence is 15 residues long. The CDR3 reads CASSLRGKSPYEQYF. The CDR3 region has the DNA TGTGCCAGCAGTTTACGAGGGAAGTCCCCATACGAGCAGTACTTC.

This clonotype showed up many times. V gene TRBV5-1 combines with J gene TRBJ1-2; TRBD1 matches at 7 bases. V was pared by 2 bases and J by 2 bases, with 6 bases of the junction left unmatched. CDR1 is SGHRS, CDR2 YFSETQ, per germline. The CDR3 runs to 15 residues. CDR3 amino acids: CASSLGDSLNYGYTF. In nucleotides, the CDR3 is TGCGCCAGCAGCTTAGGGGACAGCTTAAACTATGGCTACACCTTC.

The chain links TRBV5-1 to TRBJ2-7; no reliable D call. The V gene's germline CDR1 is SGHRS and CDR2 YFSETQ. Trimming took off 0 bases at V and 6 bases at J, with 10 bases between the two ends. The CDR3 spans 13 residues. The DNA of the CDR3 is TGCGCCAGCAGCTTGGCGGATCCTCGCGAGCAGTACTTC. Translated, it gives CASSLADPREQYF.

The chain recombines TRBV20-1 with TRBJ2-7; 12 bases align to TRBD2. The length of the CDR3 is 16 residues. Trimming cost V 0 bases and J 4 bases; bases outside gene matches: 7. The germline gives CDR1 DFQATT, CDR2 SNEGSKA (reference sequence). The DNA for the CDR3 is TGCAGTGCTAGAGACCAGACTAGCGGGAGAGGGTACGAGCAGTACTTC. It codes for CSARDQTSGRGYEQYF.

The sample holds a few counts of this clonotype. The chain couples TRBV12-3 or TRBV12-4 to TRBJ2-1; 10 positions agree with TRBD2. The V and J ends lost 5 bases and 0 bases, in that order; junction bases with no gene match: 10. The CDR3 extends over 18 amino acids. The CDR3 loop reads CASSKSGTSASSYNEQFF. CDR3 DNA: TGTGCCAGCAGTAAATCCGGGACTAGCGCTAGCTCCTACAATGAGCAGTTCTTC.

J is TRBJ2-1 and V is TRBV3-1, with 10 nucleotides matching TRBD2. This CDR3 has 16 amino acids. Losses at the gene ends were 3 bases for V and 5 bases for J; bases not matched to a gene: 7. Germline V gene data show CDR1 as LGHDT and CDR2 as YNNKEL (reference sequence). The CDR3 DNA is TGTGCCAGCAGCCACCTCGGACTAGCGGCAAACAATGAGCAGTTCTTC. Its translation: CASSHLGLAANNEQFF.

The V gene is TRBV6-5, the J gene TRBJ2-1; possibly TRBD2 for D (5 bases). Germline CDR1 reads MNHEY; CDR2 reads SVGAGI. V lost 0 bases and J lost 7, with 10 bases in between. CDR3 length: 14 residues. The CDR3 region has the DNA TGTGCCAGCAGTTACTCAGGACTTCAAAATGAGCAGTTCTTC. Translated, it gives CASSYSGLQNEQFF.

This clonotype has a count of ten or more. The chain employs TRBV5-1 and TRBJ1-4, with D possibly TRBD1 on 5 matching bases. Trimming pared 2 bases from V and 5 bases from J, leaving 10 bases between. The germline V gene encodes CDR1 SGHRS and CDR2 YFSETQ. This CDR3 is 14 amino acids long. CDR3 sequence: CASSFEGNNEKLFF. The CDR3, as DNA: TGCGCCAGCAGCTTCGAGGGGAACAATGAAAAACTGTTTTTT.

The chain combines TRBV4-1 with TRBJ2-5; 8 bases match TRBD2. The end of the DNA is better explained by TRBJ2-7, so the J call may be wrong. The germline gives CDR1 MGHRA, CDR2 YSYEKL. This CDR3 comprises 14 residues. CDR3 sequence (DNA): TGCGCCAGCACCCCGGGACTAGTCGCCTACGAGCAGTACTTC. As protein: CASTPGLVAYEQYF.

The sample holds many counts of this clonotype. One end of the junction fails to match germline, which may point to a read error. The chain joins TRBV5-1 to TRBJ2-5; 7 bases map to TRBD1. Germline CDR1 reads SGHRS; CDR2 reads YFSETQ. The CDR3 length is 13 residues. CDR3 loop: CASSEDRQETQYF. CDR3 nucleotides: TGTGCCAGCAGTGAGGACAGGCAAGAGACCCAGTACTTC.

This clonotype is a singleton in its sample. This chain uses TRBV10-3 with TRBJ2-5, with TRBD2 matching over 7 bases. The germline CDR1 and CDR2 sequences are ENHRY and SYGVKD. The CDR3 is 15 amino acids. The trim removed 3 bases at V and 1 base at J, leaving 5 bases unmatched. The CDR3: CAISDRSSGQETQYF. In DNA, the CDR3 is TGTGCCATCAGTGACCGTTCTAGCGGCCAAGAGACCCAGTACTTC.

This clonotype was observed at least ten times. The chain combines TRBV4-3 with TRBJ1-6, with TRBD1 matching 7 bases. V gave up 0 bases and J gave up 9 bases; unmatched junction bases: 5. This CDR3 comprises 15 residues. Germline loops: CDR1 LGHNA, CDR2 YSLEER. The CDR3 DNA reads TGCGCCAGCAGCCAAGATCAGGGGGGCGGTTCACCCCTCCACTTT. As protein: CASSQDQGGGSPLHF.